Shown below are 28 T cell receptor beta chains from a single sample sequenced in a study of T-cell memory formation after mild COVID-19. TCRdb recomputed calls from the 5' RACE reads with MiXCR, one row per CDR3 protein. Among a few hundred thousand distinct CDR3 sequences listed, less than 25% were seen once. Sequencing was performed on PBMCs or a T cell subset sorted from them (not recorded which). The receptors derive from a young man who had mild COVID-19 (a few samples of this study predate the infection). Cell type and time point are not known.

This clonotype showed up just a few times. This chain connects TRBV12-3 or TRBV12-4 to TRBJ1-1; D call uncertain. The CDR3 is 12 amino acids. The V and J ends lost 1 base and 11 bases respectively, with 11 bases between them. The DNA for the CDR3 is TGTGCCAGCAGTTTAGTGTCCAGCTTGGCTTTCTTT. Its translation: CASSLVSSLAFF.

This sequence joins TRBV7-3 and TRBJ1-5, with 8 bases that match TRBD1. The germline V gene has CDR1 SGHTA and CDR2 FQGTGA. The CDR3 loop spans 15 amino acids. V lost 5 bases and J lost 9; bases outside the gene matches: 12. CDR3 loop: CASSPRQGARGPQHF. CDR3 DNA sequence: TGTGCCAGCAGCCCGAGGCAGGGGGCAAGAGGGCCCCAGCATTTT. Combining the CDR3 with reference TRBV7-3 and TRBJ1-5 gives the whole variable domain GAGVSQTPSNKVTEKGKYVELRCDPISGHTALYWYRQSLGQGPEFLIYFQGTGAADDSGLPNDRFFAVRPEGSVSTLKIQRTERGDSAVYLCASSPRQGARGPQHFGDGTRLSIL.

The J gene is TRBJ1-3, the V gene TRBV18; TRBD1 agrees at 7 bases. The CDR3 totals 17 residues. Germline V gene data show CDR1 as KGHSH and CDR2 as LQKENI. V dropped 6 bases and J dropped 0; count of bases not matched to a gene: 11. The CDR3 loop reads CASSPLTGKLSGNTIYF. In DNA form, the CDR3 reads TGTGCCAGCTCCCCGCTGACAGGGAAACTCTCTGGAAACACCATATATTTT.

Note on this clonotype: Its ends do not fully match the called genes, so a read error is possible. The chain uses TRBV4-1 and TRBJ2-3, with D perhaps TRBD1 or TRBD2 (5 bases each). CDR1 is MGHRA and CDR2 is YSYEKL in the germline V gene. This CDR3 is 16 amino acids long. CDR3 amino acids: CASRQEGPQSTDTQYF. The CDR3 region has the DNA TGCGCCAGCAGACAAGAGGGGCCACAAAGCACAGATACGCAGTATTTT.

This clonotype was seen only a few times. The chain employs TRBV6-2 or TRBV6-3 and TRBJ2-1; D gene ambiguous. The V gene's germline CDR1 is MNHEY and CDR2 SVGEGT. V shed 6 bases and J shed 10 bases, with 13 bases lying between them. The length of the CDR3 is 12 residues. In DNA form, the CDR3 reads TGTGCCAGCAGGTCCTCTAGTGACGAGCAGTTCTTC. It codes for CASRSSSDEQFF.

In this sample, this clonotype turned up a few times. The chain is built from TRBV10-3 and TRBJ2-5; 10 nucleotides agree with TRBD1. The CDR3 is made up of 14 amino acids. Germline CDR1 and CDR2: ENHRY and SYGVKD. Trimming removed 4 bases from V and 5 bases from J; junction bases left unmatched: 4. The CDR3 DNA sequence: TGTGCCATCAGTGGACAGGGGGCTTGGGAGACCCAGTACTTC. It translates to CAISGQGAWETQYF.

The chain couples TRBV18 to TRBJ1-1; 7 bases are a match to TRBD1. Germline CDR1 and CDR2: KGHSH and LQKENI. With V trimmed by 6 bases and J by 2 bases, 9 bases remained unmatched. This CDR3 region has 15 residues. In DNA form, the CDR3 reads TGTGCCAGCTCTACGGGAGGGACAGTAAACACTGAAGCTTTCTTT. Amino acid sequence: CASSTGGTVNTEAFF.

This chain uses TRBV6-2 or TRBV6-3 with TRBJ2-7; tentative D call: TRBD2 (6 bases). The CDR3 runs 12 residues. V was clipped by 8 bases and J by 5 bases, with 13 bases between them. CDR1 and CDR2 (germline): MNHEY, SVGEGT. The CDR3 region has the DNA TGTGCCAGCTTCACTAGCACCCACGAGCAGTACTTC. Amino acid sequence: CASFTSTHEQYF.

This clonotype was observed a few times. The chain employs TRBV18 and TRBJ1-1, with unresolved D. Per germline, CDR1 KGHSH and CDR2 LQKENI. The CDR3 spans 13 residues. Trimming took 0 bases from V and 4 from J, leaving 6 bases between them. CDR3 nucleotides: TGTGCCAGCTCACCACCCACACTCACTGAAGCTTTCTTT. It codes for CASSPPTLTEAFF.

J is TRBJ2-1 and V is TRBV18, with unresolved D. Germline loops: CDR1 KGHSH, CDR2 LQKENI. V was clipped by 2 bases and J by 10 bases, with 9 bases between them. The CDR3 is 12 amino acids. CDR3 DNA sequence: TGTGCCAGCTCACCAGTCTTACAGGAGCAGTTCTTC. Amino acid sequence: CASSPVLQEQFF.

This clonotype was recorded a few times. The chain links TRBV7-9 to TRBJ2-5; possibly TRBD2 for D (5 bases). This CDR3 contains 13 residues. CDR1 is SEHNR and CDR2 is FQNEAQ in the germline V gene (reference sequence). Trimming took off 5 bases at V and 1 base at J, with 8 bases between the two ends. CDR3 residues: CASSPDFQETQYF. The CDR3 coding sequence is TGTGCCAGCAGCCCGGACTTCCAAGAGACCCAGTACTTC.

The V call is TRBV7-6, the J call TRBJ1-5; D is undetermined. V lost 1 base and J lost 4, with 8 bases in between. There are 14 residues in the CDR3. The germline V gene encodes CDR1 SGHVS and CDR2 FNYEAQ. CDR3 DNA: TGTGCCAGCAGCTTAGGCGCCCTAAATCAGCCCCAGCATTTT. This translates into CASSLGALNQPQHF.

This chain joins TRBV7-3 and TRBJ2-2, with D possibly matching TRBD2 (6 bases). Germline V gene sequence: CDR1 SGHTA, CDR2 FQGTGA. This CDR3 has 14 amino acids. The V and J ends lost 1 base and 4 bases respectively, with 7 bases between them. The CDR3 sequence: CASSLSGATGELFF. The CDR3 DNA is TGTGCCAGCAGCTTAAGCGGGGCCACCGGGGAGCTGTTTTTT.

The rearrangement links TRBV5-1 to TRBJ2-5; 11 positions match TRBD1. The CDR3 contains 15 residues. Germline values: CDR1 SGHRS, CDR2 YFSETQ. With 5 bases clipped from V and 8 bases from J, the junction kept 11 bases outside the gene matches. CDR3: CASRRTGTGGDTQYF. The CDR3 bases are TGCGCCAGCAGGCGAACCGGGACAGGGGGAGATACCCAGTACTTC. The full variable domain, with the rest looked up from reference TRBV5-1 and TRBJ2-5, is KAGVTQTPRYLIKTRGQQVTLSCSPISGHRSVSWYQQTPGQGLQFLFEYFSETQRNKGNFPGRFSGRQFSNSRSEMNVSTLELGDSALYLCASRRTGTGGDTQYFGPGTRLLVL.

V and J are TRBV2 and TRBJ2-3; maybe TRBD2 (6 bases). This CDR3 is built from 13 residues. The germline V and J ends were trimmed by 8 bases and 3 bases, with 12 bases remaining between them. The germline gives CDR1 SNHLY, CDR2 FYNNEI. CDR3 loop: CASGPGVTDTQYF. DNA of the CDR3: TGTGCCAGCGGTCCGGGGGTTACAGATACGCAGTATTTT.

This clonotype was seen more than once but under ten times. CDR3 DNA sequence: TGTGCCAGCAGCCCCCGGGACAGGTTTCGCTACGAGCAGTACTTC. Protein: CASSPRDRFRYEQYF. V usage is TRBV7-9 and J usage is TRBJ2-7, with 8 bases that match TRBD1. The CDR3 is made up of 15 amino acids. V shed 5 bases and J 3 bases; nucleotides not matched to a gene: 9. Germline V gives CDR1 SEHNR, CDR2 FQNEAQ (reference sequence).

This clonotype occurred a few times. In DNA form, the CDR3 reads TGTGCCAGCAACGAACGGCAGTCAACCCCCGGGGAGCTGTTTTTT. It translates to CASNERQSTPGELFF. This chain connects TRBV6-2 or TRBV6-3 to TRBJ2-2; no clear D gene. Germline CDR1 and CDR2: MNHEY and SVGEGT. V dropped 7 bases and J dropped 6 bases, with 18 bases sitting between them. The CDR3 is made up of 15 amino acids.

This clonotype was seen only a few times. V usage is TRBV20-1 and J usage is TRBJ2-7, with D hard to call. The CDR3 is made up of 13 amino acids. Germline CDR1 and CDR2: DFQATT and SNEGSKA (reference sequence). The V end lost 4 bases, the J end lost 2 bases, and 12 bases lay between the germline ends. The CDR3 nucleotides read TGCAGTGCTACCCGGACGGATACCTACGAGCAGTACGTC. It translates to CSATRTDTYEQYV.

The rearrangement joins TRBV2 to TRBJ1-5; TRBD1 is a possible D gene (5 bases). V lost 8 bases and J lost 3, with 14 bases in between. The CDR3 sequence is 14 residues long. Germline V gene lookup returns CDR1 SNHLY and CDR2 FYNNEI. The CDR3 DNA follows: TGTGCCAGCGGCTCTGGGGGTGCCAATCAGCCCCAGCATTTT. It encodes CASGSGGANQPQHF. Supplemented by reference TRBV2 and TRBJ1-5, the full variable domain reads EPEVTQTPSHQVTQMGQEVILRCVPISNHLYFYWYRQILGQKVEFLVSFYNNEISEKSEIFDDQFSVERPDGSNFTLKIRSTKLEDSAMYFCASGSGGANQPQHFGDGTRLSIL.

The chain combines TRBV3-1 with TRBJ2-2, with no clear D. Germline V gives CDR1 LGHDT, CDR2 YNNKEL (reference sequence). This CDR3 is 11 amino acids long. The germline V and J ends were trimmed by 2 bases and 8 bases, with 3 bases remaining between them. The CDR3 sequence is CASSQPGELFF. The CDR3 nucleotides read TGTGCCAGCAGCCAACCGGGGGAGCTGTTTTTT.

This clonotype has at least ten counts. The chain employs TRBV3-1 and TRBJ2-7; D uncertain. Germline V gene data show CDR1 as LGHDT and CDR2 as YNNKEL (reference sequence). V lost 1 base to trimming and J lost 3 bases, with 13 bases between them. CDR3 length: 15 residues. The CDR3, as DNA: TGTGCCAGCAGCCAAGGCCTGAGTGCGAGCTACGAGCAGTACTTC. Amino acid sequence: CASSQGLSASYEQYF.

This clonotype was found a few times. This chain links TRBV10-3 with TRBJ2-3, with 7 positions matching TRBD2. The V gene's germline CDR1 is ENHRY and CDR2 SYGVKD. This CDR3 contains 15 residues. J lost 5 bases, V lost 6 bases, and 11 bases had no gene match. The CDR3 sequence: CAISQRGVEGDTQYF. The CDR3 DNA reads TGTGCCATCAGCCAACGGGGGGTCGAAGGAGATACGCAGTATTTT.

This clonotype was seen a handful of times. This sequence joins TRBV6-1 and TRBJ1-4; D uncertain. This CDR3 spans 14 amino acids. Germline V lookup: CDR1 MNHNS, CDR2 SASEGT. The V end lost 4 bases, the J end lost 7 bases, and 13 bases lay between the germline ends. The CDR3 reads CASSATLEGEKLFF. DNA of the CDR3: TGTGCCAGCAGTGCCACACTTGAGGGTGAAAAACTGTTTTTT.

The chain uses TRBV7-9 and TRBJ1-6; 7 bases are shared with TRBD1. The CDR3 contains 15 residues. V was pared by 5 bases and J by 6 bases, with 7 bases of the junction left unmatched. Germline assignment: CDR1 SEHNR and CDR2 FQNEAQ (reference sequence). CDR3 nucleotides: TGTGCCAGCAGCAAACGACAGGGCTTTAATTCACCCCTCCACTTT. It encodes CASSKRQGFNSPLHF.

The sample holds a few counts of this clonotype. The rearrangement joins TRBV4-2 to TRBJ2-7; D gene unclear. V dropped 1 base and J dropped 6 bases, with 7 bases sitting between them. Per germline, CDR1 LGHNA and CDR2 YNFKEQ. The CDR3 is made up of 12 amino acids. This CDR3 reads CASSQVDGEQYF. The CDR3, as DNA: TGTGCCAGCAGCCAAGTTGACGGCGAGCAGTACTTC.

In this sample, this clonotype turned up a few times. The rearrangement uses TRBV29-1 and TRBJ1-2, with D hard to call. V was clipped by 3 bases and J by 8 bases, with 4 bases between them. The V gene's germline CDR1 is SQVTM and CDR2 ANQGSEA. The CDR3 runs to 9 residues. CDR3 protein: CSVDDGYTF. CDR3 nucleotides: TGCAGCGTTGACGACGGCTACACCTTC.

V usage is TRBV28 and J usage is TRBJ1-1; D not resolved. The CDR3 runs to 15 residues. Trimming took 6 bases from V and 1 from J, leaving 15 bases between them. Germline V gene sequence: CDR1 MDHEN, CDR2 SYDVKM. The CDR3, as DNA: TGTGCCAGCAGCCCCGGAGGAACCTGGAACACTGAAGCTTTCTTT. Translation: CASSPGGTWNTEAFF.

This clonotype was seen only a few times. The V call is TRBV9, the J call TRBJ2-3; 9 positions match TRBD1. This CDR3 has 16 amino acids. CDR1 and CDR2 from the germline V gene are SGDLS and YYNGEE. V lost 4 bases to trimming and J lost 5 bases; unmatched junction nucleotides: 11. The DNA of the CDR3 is TGTGCCAGCAGCCTTGGACAGGGGAGGCGTTTAGATACGCAGTATTTT. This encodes CASSLGQGRRLDTQYF.